The rows below give T cell receptor beta chains drawn from one sample of a study of blood T cell repertoires in COVID-19. TCRdb's table, derived via immunoSEQ multiplex PCR, lists solely in-frame clones and lacks some. The profile covers 270,000 or so clones, with around 85% appearing a single time and roughly 1.6% taken by the ten largest. The sequenced material came from peripheral blood. These receptors came from a human donor with COVID-19, enrolled during active disease. The donor label of this sample is uncertain. CDR3s include the opening cysteine and the closing phenylalanine or tryptophan. The D gene is left open where the match is weak. Expanded clones get a size class; other rows say once, few or many, or leave the size out.

j_call d_call v_call clone_size cdr3_nt cdr3_aa
TRBJ1-3 . TRBV12-3/TRBV12-4 . TGTGCCAGCACCCCCAGAAACACCATATATTTT CASTPRNTIYF
TRBJ2-1 TRBD1 TRBV19 . TGTGCCAGTAGTATGACTGGGACAGGGGCGTACAATGAGCAGTTCTTC CASSMTGTGAYNEQFF
TRBJ1-3 . TRBV7-6 . TGTGCCAGCAGCTTAGGATTTGGGGGCGGAACGTCTGGAAACACCATATATTTT CASSLGFGGGTSGNTIYF
TRBJ1-2 . TRBV16 few TGTGCCAGCAGCCAATTCTCATCTGAGTACGGCTACACCTTC CASSQFSSEYGYTF
TRBJ1-3 . TRBV6-6 . TGTGCCAGCACGGGGAAGGGATCTGGAAACACCATATATTTT CASTGKGSGNTIYF
TRBJ1-2 . TRBV4-3 . TGCGCCAGCAGCCAAGAGCTGGGCGACTATGGCTACACCTTC CASSQELGDYGYTF
TRBJ2-7 . TRBV7-9 . TGTGCCAGCAGCTTAGGGGGAGGTACCTACGAGCAGTACTTC CASSLGGGTYEQYF
TRBJ2-5 . TRBV5-4 . TGTGCCAGCAGCTCGCCACCGGGACTTCAAGAGACCCAGTACTTC CASSSPPGLQETQYF
TRBJ2-1 TRBD2 TRBV28 . TGTGCCAGCAGTATCCAAGGACTAGCGGGATACAATGAGCAGTTCTTC CASSIQGLAGYNEQFF
TRBJ2-1 . TRBV14 . TGTGCCAGCAGCCAAGGAGGGAGAGGGGAGCAGTTCTTC CASSQGGRGEQFF
TRBJ1-2 . TRBV28 . TGTGCCAGCAGTCTCCACCGGGACACCTACTCTAACTATGGCTACACCTTC CASSLHRDTYSNYGYTF
TRBJ2-7 TRBD1 TRBV5-6 . TGTGCCAGCAGCTTTCGGCAGGGGGCCACCTACGAGCAGTACTTC CASSFRQGATYEQYF
TRBJ2-7 . TRBV30 . TGTGCCTGGAGTACGGGGGAGTTAGACGAGCAGTACTTC CAWSTGELDEQYF
TRBJ2-5 . TRBV9 . TGTGCCAGCAGCGCCCGAATTTCCAGTCGAGAGACCCAGTACTTC CASSARISSRETQYF
TRBJ1-2 . TRBV19 . TGTGCCAGTAGTATTTTCGCAGGGGCGGCCGATGGCTACACCTTC CASSIFAGAADGYTF
TRBJ2-3 . TRBV7-2 . TGTGCCAGCAGGCCCCCCGAACGGGGTCACACAGATACGCAGTATTTT CASRPPERGHTDTQYF
TRBJ2-7 TRBD2 TRBV27 . TGTGCCAGCAGTCTTTCTAGCGGACGGTACGAGCAGTACTTC CASSLSSGRYEQYF
TRBJ2-2 TRBD2 TRBV7-8 . TGTGCCAGCAGGAGACTAGCGGGAGAGGTGACCGGGGAGCTGTTTTTT CASRRLAGEVTGELFF
TRBJ1-1 . TRBV4-2 . TGTGCCAGCAGCCAAGACGGACGGGGTCCCGGTAACACTGAAGCTTTCTTT CASSQDGRGPGNTEAFF
TRBJ2-2 TRBD2 TRBV10-2 . TGCGCCAGCAGTGGACTAGCCGCATCCACCGGGGAGCTGTTTTTT CASSGLAASTGELFF
TRBJ2-5 TRBD2 TRBV9 . TGTGCCAGCAGCCTCGCGGGGGGCCCAGAGACCCAGTACTTC CASSLAGGPETQYF
TRBJ2-3 TRBD1 TRBV19 . TGTGCCAGTACCAACAGGGGGACCGCAGATACGCAGTATTTT CASTNRGTADTQYF
TRBJ2-2 TRBD2 TRBV6-2/TRBV6-3 . TGTGCCAGCAGTTCCTCAGGACTAGCGGGGGTGAACACCGGGGAGCTGTTTTTT CASSSSGLAGVNTGELFF
TRBJ2-3 TRBD2 TRBV5-4 . TGTGCCAGCAGCTTGACGGTACTAGCGGGAACGACAGATACGCAGTATTTT CASSLTVLAGTTDTQYF
TRBJ2-2 . TRBV29-1 . TGCAGCGTTGGGGCTGGGGGCCCTGTCGGGGAGCTGTTTTTT CSVGAGGPVGELFF
TRBJ1-2 . TRBV5-4 . TGTGCCAGCAGCCTGAAGCGGGGGTTTGAAGGCTACACCTTC CASSLKRGFEGYTF
TRBJ2-5 . TRBV10-3 . TGTGCCATCAGCCAGGGGTCTGGAGAGACCCAGTACTTC CAISQGSGETQYF
TRBJ1-2 TRBD1 TRBV5-6 . TGTGCCAGCAGCTTGGCGGGACAGAACTATGGCTACACCTTC CASSLAGQNYGYTF
TRBJ2-5 TRBD2 TRBV5-1 . TGCGCCAGCAGCTCGACACTAGCGGGAGGAGGAGAGACCCAGTACTTC CASSSTLAGGGETQYF
TRBJ2-5 TRBD2 TRBV28 once TGTGCCAGCAGTTTTCGGGGGGGAGGTCGAGAAGAGACCCAGTACTTC CASSFRGGGREETQYF
TRBJ2-7 . TRBV14 . TGTGCCAGCAGCCATAGCGGTAGCTCCTACGAGCAGTACTTC CASSHSGSSYEQYF
TRBJ1-1 . TRBV30 few TGTGCCTGGAGTCTGGGACTCCAATGGAACACTGAAGCTTTCTTT CAWSLGLQWNTEAFF
TRBJ2-1 TRBD2 TRBV7-9 . TGTGCCAGCAGCTCCTGGACTAGCTCGGGCAATGAGCAGTTCTTC CASSSWTSSGNEQFF
TRBJ2-2 . TRBV5-1 . TGCGCCAGCAGCGGATACAGGTCCACCGGGGAGCTGTTTTTT CASSGYRSTGELFF
TRBJ2-6 TRBD2 TRBV7-8 . TGTGCCAGCAGCTTACTAGCGGGAGTCTCTGGGGCCAACGTCCTGACTTTC CASSLLAGVSGANVLTF
TRBJ2-1 . TRBV19 . TGTGCCAGTAGTGTAGGACCCACGGGAAATGAGCAGTTCTTC CASSVGPTGNEQFF
TRBJ2-3 . TRBV7-9 once TGTGCCAGCAGCTTCTCTACTAGTCGGTCCACAGATACGCAGTATTTT CASSFSTSRSTDTQYF
TRBJ1-1 . TRBV5-1 . TGCGCCAGCAGCTTGGTGGGCAGGGGCTATACTGAAGCTTTCTTT CASSLVGRGYTEAFF
TRBJ1-1 . TRBV3-1/TRBV3-2 . TGTGCCAGCAGCCCATCGGCGGCCGTCACATACTTT CASSPSAAVTYF
TRBJ1-2 . TRBV7-9 . TGTGCCAGCAGCCAAAATCCCGCGCGGGCGGTCTACTATGGCTACACCTTC CASSQNPARAVYYGYTF
TRBJ2-3 . TRBV29-1 . TGCAGCGTTGAAGAGGGGGCAAGGACAGATACGCAGTATTTT CSVEEGARTDTQYF
TRBJ1-1 . TRBV10-1 . TGCGCCAGCAGTGAGTCGAGTAGGGGTCGGACTGAAGCTTTCTTT CASSESSRGRTEAFF
TRBJ1-5 TRBD1 TRBV7-9 . TGTGCCAGCAGCCCCCTCTACAGGGGACAGCCCCAGCATTTT CASSPLYRGQPQHF
TRBJ2-2 . TRBV4-2 once TGTGCCAGCAGCCTCCTGGCGCAGCTCAGGGGCAGCACCGGGGAGCTGTTTTTT CASSLLAQLRGSTGELFF
TRBJ1-6 . TRBV5-1 . TGCGCCAGCGCATCTACGGGCTCCTATAATTCACCCCTCCACTTT CASASTGSYNSPLHF
TRBJ1-2 . TRBV4-2 . TGTGCCAGTGCGGGACCGGGGGACCGGAACTATGGCTACACCTTC CASAGPGDRNYGYTF
TRBJ2-1 TRBD2 TRBV10-3 . TGTGCCATCAGTGAGGCGGGAGAGATATACAATGAGCAGTTCTTC CAISEAGEIYNEQFF
TRBJ2-7 . TRBV4-2 . TGTGCCAGCAGCCAAGATAAGACAGGACTGATGGTGCAGTACTTC CASSQDKTGLMVQYF
TRBJ1-2 . TRBV7-4 . TGTGCCAGCAGCTTAGGAGCTCCGGGACACCACTATGGCTACACCTTC CASSLGAPGHHYGYTF